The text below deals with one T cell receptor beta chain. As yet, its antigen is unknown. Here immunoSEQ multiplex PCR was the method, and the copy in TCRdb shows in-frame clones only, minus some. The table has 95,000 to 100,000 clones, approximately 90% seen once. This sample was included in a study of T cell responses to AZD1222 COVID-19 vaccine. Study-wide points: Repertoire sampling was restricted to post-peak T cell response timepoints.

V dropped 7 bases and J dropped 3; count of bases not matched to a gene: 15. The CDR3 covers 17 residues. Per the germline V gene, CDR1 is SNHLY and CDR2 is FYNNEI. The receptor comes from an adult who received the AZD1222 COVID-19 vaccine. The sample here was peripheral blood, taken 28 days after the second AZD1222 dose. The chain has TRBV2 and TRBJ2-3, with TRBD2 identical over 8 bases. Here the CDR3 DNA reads TGTGCCAGCACCAGGGCGGGGGGAGTTATGGCTACAGATACGCAGTATTTT. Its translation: CASTRAGGVMATDTQYF.